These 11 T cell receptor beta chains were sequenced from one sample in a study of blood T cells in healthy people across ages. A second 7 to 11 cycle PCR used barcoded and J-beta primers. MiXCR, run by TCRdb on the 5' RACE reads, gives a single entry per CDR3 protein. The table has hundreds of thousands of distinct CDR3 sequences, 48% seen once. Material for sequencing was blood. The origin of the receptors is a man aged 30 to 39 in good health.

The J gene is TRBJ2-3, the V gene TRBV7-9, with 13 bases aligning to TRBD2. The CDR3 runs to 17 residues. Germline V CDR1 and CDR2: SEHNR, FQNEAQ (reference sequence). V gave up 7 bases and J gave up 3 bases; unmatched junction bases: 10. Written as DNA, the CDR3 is TGTGCCAGCAACATCCGGACTAGCGGGGGAGGGACAGATACGCAGTATTTT. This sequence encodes CASNIRTSGGGTDTQYF.

The chain's CDR3 is CASSYAPRNSPLHF. CDR3 bases: TGTGCCAGCAGTTATGCACCAAGGAATTCACCCCTCCACTTT. The J gene is TRBJ1-6, the V gene TRBV6-1; D gene uncertain. V lost 5 bases, J lost 7 bases, and 12 bases lay in between. Germline assignment: CDR1 MNHNS and CDR2 SASEGT. This CDR3 has 14 amino acids.

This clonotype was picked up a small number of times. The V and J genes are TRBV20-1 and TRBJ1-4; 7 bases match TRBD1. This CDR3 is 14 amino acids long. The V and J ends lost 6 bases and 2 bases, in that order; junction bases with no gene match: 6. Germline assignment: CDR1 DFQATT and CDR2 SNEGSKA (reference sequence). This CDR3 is CSAGFRGTNEKLFF. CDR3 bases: TGCAGTGCGGGCTTCAGGGGGACTAATGAAAAACTGTTTTTT.

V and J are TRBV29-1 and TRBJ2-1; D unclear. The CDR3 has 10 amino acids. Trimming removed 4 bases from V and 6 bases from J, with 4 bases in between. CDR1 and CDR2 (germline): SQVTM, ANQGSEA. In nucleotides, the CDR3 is TGCAGCGTTGCTAGCAATGAGCAGTTCTTC. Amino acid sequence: CSVASNEQFF.

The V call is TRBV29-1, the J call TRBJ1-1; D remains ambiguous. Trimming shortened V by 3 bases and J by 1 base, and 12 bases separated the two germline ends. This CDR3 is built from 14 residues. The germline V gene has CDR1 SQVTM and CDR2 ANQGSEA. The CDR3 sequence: CSVDKYGGNTEAFF. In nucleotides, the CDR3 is TGCAGCGTTGATAAGTACGGTGGGAACACTGAAGCTTTCTTT.

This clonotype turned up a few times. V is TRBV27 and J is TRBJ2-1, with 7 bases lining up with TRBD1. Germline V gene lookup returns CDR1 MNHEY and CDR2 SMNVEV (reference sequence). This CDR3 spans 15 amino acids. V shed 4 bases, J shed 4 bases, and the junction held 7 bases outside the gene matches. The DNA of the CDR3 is TGTGCCAGCAGTTCCGGGACAGAAGCGTACAATGAGCAGTTCTTC. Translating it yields CASSSGTEAYNEQFF.

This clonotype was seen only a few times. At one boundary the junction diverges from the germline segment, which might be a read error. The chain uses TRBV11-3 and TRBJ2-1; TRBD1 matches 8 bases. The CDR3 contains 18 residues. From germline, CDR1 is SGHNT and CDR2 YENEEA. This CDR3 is CASSLVPALDRVYNEQFF. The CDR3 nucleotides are TGTGCTAGCAGCTTAGTGCCCGCTCTGGACAGGGTATACAATGAGCAGTTCTTC.

The CDR3 DNA reads as TGCGCCAGCAGCGGTGGAGGGGCACCAATCGAGAACAATGAGCAGTACTTC. It encodes CASSGGGAPIENNEQYF. The chain joins TRBV5-1 to TRBJ2-7, with a tentative D call TRBD2 (6 bases). V shed 4 bases and J shed 7 bases, with 27 bases lying between them. Germline V gives CDR1 SGHRS, CDR2 YFSETQ. The CDR3 sequence is 17 residues long.

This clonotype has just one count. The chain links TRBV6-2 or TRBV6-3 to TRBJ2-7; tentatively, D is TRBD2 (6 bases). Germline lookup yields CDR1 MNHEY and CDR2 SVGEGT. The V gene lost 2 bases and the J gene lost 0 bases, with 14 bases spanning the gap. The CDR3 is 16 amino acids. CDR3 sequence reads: CASSYPLASVSYEQYF. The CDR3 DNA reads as TGTGCCAGCAGTTACCCTCTGGCTAGCGTCTCCTACGAGCAGTACTTC.

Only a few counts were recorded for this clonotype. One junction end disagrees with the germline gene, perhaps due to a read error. CDR3 residues: CASSQDGTSGADTQYF. Here the CDR3 DNA reads TGCGCCAGCAGCCAAGATGGAACTAGCGGGGCAGATACGCAGTATTTT. This rearrangement joins TRBV4-2 to TRBJ2-3, with 10 bases matching TRBD2. Germline loops: CDR1 LGHNA, CDR2 YNFKEQ. The CDR3 is 16 residues long.

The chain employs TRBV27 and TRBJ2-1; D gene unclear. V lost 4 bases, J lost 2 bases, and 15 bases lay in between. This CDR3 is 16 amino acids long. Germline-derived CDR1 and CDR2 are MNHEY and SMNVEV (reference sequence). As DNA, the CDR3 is TGTGCCAGCAGTTCCCCCTTCGGGCGGCCCTACAATGAGCAGTTCTTC. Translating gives CASSSPFGRPYNEQFF.